These T cell receptor beta chains were read from a single sample in a study of CD8+CD57+ T cells in acquired aplastic anemia. TCRdb ran MiXCR on the reads and lists one entry per CDR3 protein. The data show about 98,000 distinct CDR3 sequences, with 65% to 70% seen just once and approximately 60% held by the top ten. Source material: sorted CD4+, CD8+, or CD8+CD57+ T cells (not recorded which) from PBMCs. The receptors were gathered from a human donor with aplastic anemia. Both conserved end residues are part of each CDR3. The order of the fields is V gene, D gene, clone size, J gene, CDR3 protein, CDR3 DNA. D genes are given only for firm matches. Expanded clones get a size class; other rows say once, few or many, or leave the size out.

TRBV20-1,-,-,TRBJ2-7,CSALATVSYEQYF,TGCAGTGCCCTCGCGACTGTCTCCTACGAGCAGTACTTC
TRBV7-2,-,once,TRBJ1-1,CASSYDRYTEAFF,TGTGCCAGCAGCTACGACCGGTACACTGAAGCTTTCTTT
TRBV15,-,-,TRBJ2-2,CATSRDDRFGELFF,TGTGCCACCAGCAGAGATGACAGATTCGGGGAGCTGTTTTTT
TRBV7-2,-,-,TRBJ2-3,CASSVAGTDTQYF,TGTGCCAGTTCGGTAGCGGGCACAGATACGCAGTATTTT
TRBV7-3,TRBD2,many,TRBJ2-4,CASSFTSGTSGSLAKNIQYF,TGTGCCAGCAGCTTTACCTCGGGGACTAGCGGATCTCTAGCCAAAAACATTCAGTACTTC
TRBV20-1,TRBD1,-,TRBJ1-2,CSATPGQGISYTF,TGCAGTGCCACGCCGGGACAGGGTATTAGCTACACCTTC
TRBV20-1,-,-,TRBJ2-7,CSPADRFSYEQYF,TGCAGTCCCGCAGACAGATTTTCTTACGAGCAGTACTTC
TRBV19,-,-,TRBJ1-1,CASSMVGREAFF,TGTGCCAGTAGTATGGTGGGGCGGGAAGCTTTCTTT
TRBV20-1,TRBD1,few,TRBJ2-3,CSAEPGQSLPSTSTDTQYF,TGCAGTGCGGAGCCGGGACAGTCCTTGCCCTCGACTAGCACAGATACGCAGTATTTT
TRBV5-1,-,-,TRBJ2-1,CASNDQGTYNEQFF,TGCGCCAGTAACGATCAGGGGACCTACAATGAGCAGTTCTTC
TRBV5-4,-,-,TRBJ1-2,CASRDIANYGYTF,TGTGCCAGCAGGGACATCGCTAACTATGGCTACACCTTC
TRBV19,TRBD2,many,TRBJ2-1,CASSIAHSGTGDEQFF,TGTGCCAGTAGTATAGCGCATAGCGGGACCGGAGATGAGCAGTTCTTC
TRBV7-9,-,few,TRBJ2-3,CASERPPTQYF,TGTGCCAGCGAGAGACCTCCTACGCAGTATTTT
TRBV20-1,TRBD2,-,TRBJ2-5,CSARAGTSTETQYF,TGCAGTGCTAGAGCCGGGACTAGTACAGAGACCCAGTACTTC
TRBV20-1,TRBD1,few,TRBJ1-6,CSARDGDRVSPLHF,TGCAGTGCTAGAGATGGGGACAGGGTTTCACCCCTCCACTTT
TRBV7-7,-,many,TRBJ2-2,CASSLRTEYTGELFF,TGTGCCAGCAGCTTAAGGACAGAATACACCGGGGAGCTGTTTTTT
TRBV9,-,-,TRBJ1-2,CASSIETGGYTF,TGTGCCAGCAGCATCGAGACGGGAGGCTACACCTTC
TRBV6-1,-,-,TRBJ1-6,CASSRPRISLSDSPLHF,TGTGCCAGCAGCCGACCCCGAATCTCTTTATCCGATTCACCCCTCCACTTT
TRBV7-9,-,-,TRBJ1-6,CASSLDDSPLHF,TGTGCCAGCAGCTTAGACGATTCACCCCTCCACTTT
TRBV24-1,-,-,TRBJ2-2,CATSEGSVGELFF,TGTGCCACCAGTGAGGGTTCCGTCGGGGAGCTGTTTTTT
TRBV9,-,-,TRBJ1-6,CASSVEPGRNSPLHF,TGTGCCAGCAGCGTAGAACCAGGGAGAAATTCACCCCTCCACTTT
TRBV7-7,-,-,TRBJ2-5,CASSLFQGETQYF,TGTGCCAGCAGTTTATTCCAGGGCGAGACCCAGTACTTC
TRBV10-1,TRBD1,-,TRBJ2-7,CASSGDRVSEQYF,TGCGCCAGCAGTGGTGACAGGGTATCCGAGCAGTACTTC
TRBV7-6,-,-,TRBJ2-3,CASSLARTDTQYF,TGTGCCAGCAGCTTAGCTCGCACAGATACGCAGTATTTT
TRBV20-1,-,few,TRBJ2-5,CSAKRLGGETQYF,TGCAGTGCTAAAAGACTAGGGGGCGAGACCCAGTACTTC
TRBV10-3,TRBD2,-,TRBJ2-3,CATLEGRADTQYF,TGTGCCACCCTCGAGGGGAGGGCAGATACGCAGTATTTT
TRBV19,TRBD1,-,TRBJ1-5,CASSINRDRNQPQHF,TGTGCCAGTAGTATCAATCGGGACAGAAATCAGCCCCAGCATTTT
TRBV10-3,TRBD1,-,TRBJ2-1,CAIRGRGGHPSDYNEQFF,TGTGCCATCAGGGGTAGAGGGGGCCACCCGTCCGACTACAATGAGCAGTTCTTC
TRBV20-1,-,-,TRBJ2-1,CSAGTTQNEQFF,TGCAGTGCTGGGACAACCCAAAATGAGCAGTTCTTC
TRBV7-2,-,few,TRBJ2-7,CASSLIGGPYEQYF,TGTGCCAGCAGCTTAATCGGGGGCCCCTACGAGCAGTACTTC
TRBV7-9,TRBD1,-,TRBJ2-7,CASSLARVDRRYEQYF,TGTGCCAGCAGCTTAGCGCGGGTGGACAGGCGGTACGAGCAGTACTTC
TRBV20-1,TRBD2,-,TRBJ2-3,CSARDLAGVRTDTQYF,TGCAGTGCTAGAGACCTAGCGGGAGTTCGGACAGATACGCAGTATTTT
TRBV2,-,-,TRBJ2-2,CASRPIGLRELFF,TGTGCCAGCCGACCTATTGGCTTGAGGGAGCTGTTTTTT
TRBV7-8,-,-,TRBJ1-1,CASSLDTGTEAFF,TGTGCCAGCAGCTTAGATACGGGCACTGAAGCTTTCTTT
TRBV9,TRBD1,once,TRBJ2-2,CASSATTGANTGELFF,TGTGCCAGCAGCGCGACGACAGGGGCGAACACCGGGGAGCTGTTTTTT
TRBV2,TRBD1,-,TRBJ2-6,CASSSPGQRVLTF,TGTGCCAGCAGTTCTCCGGGACAGCGCGTCCTGACTTTC
TRBV4-1,-,few,TRBJ1-2,CASSQDSAGGYTF,TGCGCCAGCAGCCAAGATTCGGCGGGTGGCTACACCTTC
TRBV25-1,-,-,TRBJ2-3,CASSEERARTDTQYF,TGTGCCAGCAGTGAGGAGAGGGCTCGCACAGATACGCAGTATTTT
TRBV10-3,-,few,TRBJ1-2,CAISERANRVDGYTF,TGTGCCATCAGTGAGCGCGCCAATCGCGTGGATGGCTACACCTTC
TRBV9,TRBD2,once,TRBJ2-7,CASSVGASGDYEQYF,TGTGCCAGCAGCGTAGGCGCTAGCGGGGACTACGAGCAGTACTTC
TRBV27,-,-,TRBJ2-5,CASHAGQLETQYF,TGTGCCAGCCACGCAGGTCAATTGGAGACCCAGTACTTC
TRBV24-1,-,-,TRBJ2-5,CATSDQSRFETQYF,TGTGCCACCAGTGACCAGTCCCGGTTTGAGACCCAGTACTTC
TRBV27,-,many,TRBJ2-5,CASSSKRIGETQYF,TGTGCCAGCAGTTCAAAAAGGATCGGAGAGACCCAGTACTTC
TRBV2,-,-,TRBJ1-1,CASNGQFEAFF,TGTGCCAGCAACGGACAGTTTGAAGCTTTCTTT
TRBV4-1,-,many,TRBJ2-3,CASSQGVASTDTQYF,TGCGCCAGCAGCCAAGGGGTAGCGAGCACAGATACGCAGTATTTT
TRBV19,TRBD1,-,TRBJ2-7,CASSTGTGGAEQYF,TGTGCCAGTAGTACGGGGACAGGGGGCGCCGAGCAGTACTTC
TRBV2,-,few,TRBJ1-2,CASSEDRGYTF,TGTGCCAGCAGCGAGGATAGGGGCTACACCTTC
TRBV7-8,-,-,TRBJ2-1,CASGTPISPSYNEQFF,TGTGCCAGCGGGACTCCCATATCACCCTCCTACAATGAGCAGTTCTTC
TRBV2,TRBD1,-,TRBJ1-2,CATSLEQGYGYTF,TGTGCCACAAGTTTAGAACAGGGGTATGGCTACACCTTC